Shown below are 7 T cell receptor beta chains from a single sample sequenced in a study of blood T cells in healthy people across ages. PCR was performed a second time for about 6 to 12 cycles using a sample-barcoded 5' primer and a J-beta primer mix. In TCRdb, the 5' RACE reads were re-called with MiXCR into one record per CDR3 protein. The sample records hundreds of thousands of distinct CDR3 sequences, around 49% being singletons. Material: blood. These receptors were obtained from a man younger than 40 in good health.

On this clonotype itself: A much bigger clone sits one base away, suggesting this may be a read error. CDR3 DNA sequence: TGTGTCAGCAGCTTAGCTGGAGCGGGGGGGTACAATGAGCAGTTCTTC. Translated, it gives CVSSLAGAGGYNEQFF. The chain joins TRBV11-2 to TRBJ2-1; TRBD2 agrees at 10 bases. In germline, CDR1 is SGHAT, CDR2 FQNNGV. The CDR3 extends over 16 amino acids.

J is TRBJ2-1 and V is TRBV27; D may match TRBD1 or TRBD2 (5 bases each). Trimming left V 5 bases short and J 7 bases short, with 18 bases between. The CDR3 is 15 residues long. Looked up from germline, CDR1 is MNHEY and CDR2 is SMNVEV (reference sequence). The CDR3: CASSDRDPQINEQFF. Written as DNA, the CDR3 is TGTGCCAGCAGTGACCGGGACCCTCAAATTAATGAGCAGTTCTTC.

V gene TRBV4-1 combines with J gene TRBJ1-6; D might be TRBD1 (5 bases). The CDR3 loop spans 15 amino acids. Trimming removed 4 bases from V and 10 bases from J, with 17 bases in between. Per the germline V gene, CDR1 is MGHRA and CDR2 is YSYEKL. The CDR3 bases are TGCGCCAGCAGCCCAGGGAGTTCGGTTCAATCACCCCTCCACTTT. It specifies CASSPGSSVQSPLHF.

This clonotype was detected only a few times. V gene TRBV27 combines with J gene TRBJ2-3; D is possibly TRBD1 (5 bases). Between the trimmed V and J ends, which lost 2 bases and 5 bases, there was a span of 11 bases. CDR1 is MNHEY, CDR2 SMNVEV, per germline (reference sequence). CDR3 length: 14 residues. Here the CDR3 reads CASSLLGALDTQYF. The CDR3 bases are TGTGCCAGCAGTTTACTAGGGGCTCTAGATACGCAGTATTTT.

The CDR3 reads CAISEGRTDTQYF. As DNA, the CDR3 is TGTGCCATCAGTGAGGGCCGCACAGATACGCAGTATTTT. The rearrangement joins TRBV10-3 to TRBJ2-3, with D unclear. The length of the CDR3 is 13 residues. Germline loops: CDR1 ENHRY, CDR2 SYGVKD. V was clipped by 2 bases and J by 1 base, with 4 bases between them.

V gene TRBV12-3 or TRBV12-4 combines with J gene TRBJ2-1, with D possibly TRBD1 on 5 matching bases. V was cut by 7 bases and J by 6 bases, with 19 bases left in between. The length of the CDR3 is 15 residues. CDR3 bases: TGTGCCAGCACCAGAAGACAGACCGATGGCAATGAGCAGTTCTTC. Amino acid sequence: CASTRRQTDGNEQFF.

The chain joins TRBV20-1 to TRBJ2-3; 10 bases are shared with TRBD2. This CDR3 has 15 residues. J was trimmed by 5 bases and V by 2 bases; bases with no gene match: 7. CDR1 is DFQATT, CDR2 SNEGSKA, per germline (reference sequence). The CDR3 region has the DNA TGCAGTGCTAGACCGCTAGCGGGGGAGGTAGATACGCAGTATTTT. Protein product: CSARPLAGEVDTQYF.